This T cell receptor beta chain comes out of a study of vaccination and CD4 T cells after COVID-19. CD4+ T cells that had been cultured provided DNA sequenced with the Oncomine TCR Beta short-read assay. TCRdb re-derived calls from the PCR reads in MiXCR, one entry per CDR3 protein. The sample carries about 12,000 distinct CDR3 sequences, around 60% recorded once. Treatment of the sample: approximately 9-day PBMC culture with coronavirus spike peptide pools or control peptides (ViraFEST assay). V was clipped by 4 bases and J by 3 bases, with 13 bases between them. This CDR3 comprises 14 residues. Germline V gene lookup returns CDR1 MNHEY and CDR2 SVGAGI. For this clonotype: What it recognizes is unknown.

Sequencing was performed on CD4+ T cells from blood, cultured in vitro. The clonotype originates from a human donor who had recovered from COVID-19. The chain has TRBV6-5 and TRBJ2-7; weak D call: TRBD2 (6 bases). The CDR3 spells CASSSTSGDYEQYF. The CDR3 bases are TGTGCCAGCAGTTCGACATCGGGAGACTACGAGCAGTACTTC.